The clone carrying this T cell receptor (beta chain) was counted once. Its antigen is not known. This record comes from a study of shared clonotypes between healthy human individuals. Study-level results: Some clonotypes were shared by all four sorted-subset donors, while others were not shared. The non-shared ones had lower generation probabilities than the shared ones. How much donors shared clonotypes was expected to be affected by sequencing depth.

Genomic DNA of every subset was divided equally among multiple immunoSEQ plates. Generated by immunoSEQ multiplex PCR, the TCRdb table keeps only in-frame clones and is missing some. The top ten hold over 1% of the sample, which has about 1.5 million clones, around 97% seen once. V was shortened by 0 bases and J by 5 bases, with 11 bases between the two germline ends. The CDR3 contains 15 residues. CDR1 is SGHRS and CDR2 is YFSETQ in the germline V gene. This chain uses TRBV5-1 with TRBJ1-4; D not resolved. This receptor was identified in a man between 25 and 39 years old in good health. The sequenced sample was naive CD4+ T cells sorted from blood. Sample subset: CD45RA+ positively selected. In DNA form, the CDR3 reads TGCGCCAGCAGCTTGGGAGCGGCCCTGAATGAAAAACTGTTTTTT. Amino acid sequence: CASSLGAALNEKLFF.